The rows below give T cell receptor beta chains drawn from one sample of a study of graft-versus-host responses after intestinal transplantation. The assay was immunoSEQ multiplex PCR, and TCRdb's table has in-frame clones only and misses some. The sample yields approximately 93,000 clones, roughly 92% seen once. For these receptors, no antigen is known. Sequenced here: unstimulated CD8+ T cells sorted from spleen or lymph node cells, sampled before transplant. These receptors all stem from a human donor who was the organ donor for an intestinal transplant. CDR3s leave out the opening cysteine and the closing phenylalanine or tryptophan. Each record gives: V gene, clone size, CDR3 protein. Not all rows give a size; the values are once, few, many and, for expanded clones, a class.

V: TRBV28
size: .
CDR3: ASSLSWTTGEQF

V: TRBV7-8
size: .
CDR3: ASSLLASLFEQF

V: TRBV2
size: .
CDR3: ASWQTSAEAF

V: TRBV4-2
size: .
CDR3: ASSQWASGVLYNEQF

V: TRBV6-5
size: few
CDR3: ASTGQPLGGYT

V: TRBV2
size: once
CDR3: ASTALQGVNTEAF

V: TRBV6-4
size: .
CDR3: ASSDLVRLAATGELF

V: TRBV23-1
size: .
CDR3: ASSRVGNSYEQY

V: TRBV9
size: .
CDR3: ASSVGGGSTDTQY

V: TRBV5-1
size: .
CDR3: ASSLWGANYGYT

V: TRBV11-2
size: .
CDR3: ASSSVTGGEQY

V: TRBV11-2
size: .
CDR3: ASSPGQFNSPLH

V: TRBV2
size: .
CDR3: ASSRFRDPSYNEQF

V: TRBV6-1
size: .
CDR3: ASSEVVEVQGGQPQH

V: TRBV6-7
size: .
CDR3: ASSYSGGDTGELF

V: TRBV27
size: once
CDR3: ASSLAGTSGPYEQY

V: TRBV15
size: .
CDR3: ATSPRGGSYEQY

V: TRBV5-1
size: .
CDR3: ASSPGGAGANTGELF

V: TRBV2
size: .
CDR3: ASSEPGGPYGYT

V: TRBV2
size: .
CDR3: ASITLGGRGEQF

V: TRBV4-1
size: .
CDR3: ASSGLGEGPTRGYA

V: TRBV7-3
size: .
CDR3: ASSLLAGVTDTQY

V: TRBV5-4
size: .
CDR3: ASSGQGQGLFTDTQY

V: TRBV10-2
size: .
CDR3: ASSDGTGAYEQY

V: TRBV13
size: once
CDR3: ASSPQYEQY

V: TRBV29-1
size: .
CDR3: SVEGSTGLAYGYT

V: TRBV6-1
size: .
CDR3: ASTEVSHEQY

V: TRBV15
size: .
CDR3: ATSERESYNEQF

V: TRBV10-3
size: .
CDR3: AITPEEGGYT

V: TRBV11-2
size: once
CDR3: ASSHAGYTGELF

V: TRBV9
size: .
CDR3: ASSVVGQGKYGYT